This T cell receptor (beta chain) came from a study of shared clonotypes between healthy human individuals. TCRdb keeps only in-frame clones here, not all; method: immunoSEQ multiplex PCR. The data show roughly 2 million clones, more than 90% seen once. The CDR3 spans 14 residues. The trim removed 5 bases at V and 6 bases at J, leaving 10 bases unmatched. The V gene's germline CDR1 is MNHEY and CDR2 SVGAGI. This clone was counted once. The V gene is TRBV6-5, the J gene TRBJ2-7, with TRBD1 matching 7 bases. The source material was naive CD4+ T cells sorted from blood. Subset meaning: CD45RA+ positively selected. This TCR derives from a man younger than 35 in good health. CDR3 region: CASSPGTAPAEQYF. As DNA, the CDR3 is TGTGCCAGCAGTCCTGGGACAGCTCCCGCCGAGCAGTACTTC.